This entry is about one T cell receptor beta chain. No cognate antigen has been identified for it. Base quality data are lacking; no much larger clone is found one base away. The germline V gene (reference sequence) supplies CDR1 SEHNR and CDR2 FQNEAQ. The CDR3 goes from the cysteine to the phenylalanine over 16 residues. Just the 48-base CDR3 DNA is kept, in frame starting at base 1. V and J lose 5 bases and 5 bases, and a span of 21 bases separates them. The sample belongs to a study of response to subunit inactivated influenza vaccine (dated by TCRdb to the late 2010s). Describing the broader study: Deep quantitative T cell receptor repertoire profiling was used in the study to track responses to a trivalent subunit inactivated influenza vaccine.

Receptors were amplified or captured by RT-PCR. The listed sequencing device is Illumina HiSeq 2500. TCRdb handled the public reads itself, with Q25 trimming in fastp and clone calling in MiXCR, and kept productive beta chains. Identical CDR3 protein sequences are pooled into one entry, listed with their most common genes and DNA. The sample records around 760,000 distinct CDR3 sequences, about 15% of which are singletons. The ten most abundant clones make up around 7% of the sample. General study outcomes and caveats: It was suggested by the authors that each seasonal influenza vaccination may recruit only a limited number of new T cells.

The sample was PBMCs from blood, taken 14 to 15 days before vaccination. Recombination linked TRBV7-9 to TRBJ1-1; the D region possibly corresponds to TRBD1 (6 bases align). This sequence was found in a man aged 45 to 65 who received an inactivated influenza vaccine. Donor details come from another sample of the same person, matched by shared clones. CDR3 reads: CASSTTRSRGWTEAFF. The bases read TGTGCCAGCAGCACCACCCGAAGCAGGGGCTGGACTGAAGCTTTCTTT.